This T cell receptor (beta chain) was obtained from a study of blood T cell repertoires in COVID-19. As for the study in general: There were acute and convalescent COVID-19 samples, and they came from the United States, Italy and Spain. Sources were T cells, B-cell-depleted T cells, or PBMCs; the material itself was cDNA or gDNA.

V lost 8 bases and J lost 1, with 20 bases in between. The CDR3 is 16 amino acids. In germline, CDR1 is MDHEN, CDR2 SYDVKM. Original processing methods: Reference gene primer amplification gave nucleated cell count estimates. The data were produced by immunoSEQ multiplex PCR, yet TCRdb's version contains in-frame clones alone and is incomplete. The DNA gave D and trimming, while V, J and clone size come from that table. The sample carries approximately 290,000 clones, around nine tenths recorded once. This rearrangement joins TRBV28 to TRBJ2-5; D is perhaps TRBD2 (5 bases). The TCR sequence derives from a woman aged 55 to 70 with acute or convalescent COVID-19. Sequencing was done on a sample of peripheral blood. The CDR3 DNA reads TGTGCCAGCGCCGTTTCGGGAAGCAGGACCCAAGAGACCCAGTACTTC. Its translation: CASAVSGSRTQETQYF.